This T cell receptor (beta chain) derives from a study of OX40 agonist ivuxolimab in advanced cancers. Study-level information: Therapy given before enrollment (anti-PD-1, anti-PD-L1 or anti-CTLA-4) was allowed, and 30% to 50% had some. Partial response was recorded in three patients: one hepatocellular carcinoma and two cutaneous melanoma cases.

To note about this clone: The antigen is not known.

The CDR3 sequence is 15 residues long. CDR1 is SGHRS, CDR2 YFSETQ, per germline. Trimming removed 1 base at V and 2 bases at J, with 10 bases between. Repertoires were generated with immunoSEQ multiplex PCR, while TCRdb's copy carries only in-frame clones and drops some. The data show 59,000 or so clones, over 80% seen once. Study-wide points: Some nonresponders likewise displayed low normalized T-cell clonal expansion. The mean number of expanded clones was higher in CD8+ T cells than in CD4+.

The sequence was collected from an adult with an advanced solid tumor such as melanoma, head and neck, liver or kidney cancer. The chain couples TRBV5-1 to TRBJ2-4; D unclear. The sequenced sample was CD4+ or CD8+ T cells sorted from blood, obtained in a trial of the OX40 agonist ivuxolimab. The CDR3: CASSLSPTPKNIQYF. The CDR3 DNA follows: TGCGCCAGCAGCTTGTCGCCTACACCCAAAAACATTCAGTACTTC.